The next 11 T cell receptor beta chains were all read from a single sample in a study of CD8+ T cells in alopecia areata. The sample's treatment: oral pan-JAK inhibitor, 5-10 mg twice daily. RNA, once extracted, was reverse transcribed into cDNA for use as the sequencing template. TCRdb's copy holds only in-frame clones and misses some; the assay was immunoSEQ multiplex PCR. The sample holds approximately 200,000 clones; 58% are singletons and the top ten take 4.5% to 6%. The input for sequencing was CD4+ T cells sorted from blood, taken at week 24, from a patient treated with tofacitinib. These receptors originate from a human donor with alopecia areata.

The J gene is TRBJ2-5, the V gene TRBV14; D is ambiguous. V lost 1 base to trimming and J lost 1 base, with 7 bases between them. Germline V lookup: CDR1 SGHDN, CDR2 FVKESK. This CDR3 contains 14 residues. CDR3 residues: CASSQVRSQETQYF. Here the CDR3 DNA reads TGTGCCAGCAGCCAAGTACGTTCCCAAGAGACCCAGTACTTC.

The chain joins TRBV11-1 to TRBJ1-1; no reliable D call. This CDR3 is 14 amino acids long. Trimming cost V 5 bases and J 5 bases, with 15 bases left between them. Germline lookup yields CDR1 SGHAT and CDR2 FQDESV (reference sequence). The CDR3 protein is CASSPGRLGTEAFF. CDR3 sequence (DNA): TGTGCCAGCAGCCCCGGCCGTCTGGGGACTGAAGCTTTCTTT.

The rearrangement joins TRBV6-5 to TRBJ2-3; the D is unclear. CDR1 MNHEY and CDR2 SVGAGI come from the germline V gene. Trimming stripped 0 bases from V and 4 bases from J, with 8 bases between. CDR3 length equals 14 residues. CDR3 in DNA: TGTGCCAGCAGTTACTCGACTGGCCCAGATACGCAGTATTTT. It is translated as CASSYSTGPDTQYF.

V and J are TRBV30 and TRBJ1-2; D not resolved. In germline, CDR1 is GTSNPN, CDR2 SVGIG (reference sequence). The CDR3 contains 12 residues. Between the trimmed V and J ends, which lost 2 bases and 3 bases, there was a span of 7 bases. As DNA, the CDR3 is TGTGCCTGGAGTTATAGTTACTATGGCTACACCTTC. Translation: CAWSYSYYGYTF.

The chain couples TRBV5-1 to TRBJ2-7; 7 positions match TRBD2. There are 14 residues in the CDR3. The V and J ends lost 3 bases and 3 bases, in that order; junction bases with no gene match: 6. The V gene's germline CDR1 is SGHRS and CDR2 YFSETQ. CDR3 sequence (DNA): TGCGCCAGCAGCTACCAGCGGGGTTACTACGAGCAGTACTTC. As protein: CASSYQRGYYEQYF.

There are a few counts of this clone. The chain links TRBV29-1 to TRBJ2-1, with D perhaps being TRBD1 or TRBD2 (5 bases each). In germline, CDR1 is SQVTM, CDR2 ANQGSEA. V was pared by 7 bases and J by 0 bases, with 19 bases between. The CDR3 has 16 amino acids. CDR3 in DNA: TGCAGCGCAACTCGGGACGGATCGAGCTCCTACAATGAGCAGTTCTTC. This codes for CSATRDGSSSYNEQFF.

J is TRBJ1-5 and V is TRBV5-1; maybe TRBD1 (5 bases). The V end lost 0 bases, the J end lost 9 bases, and 13 bases lay between the germline ends. Germline-derived CDR1 and CDR2 are SGHRS and YFSETQ. The CDR3 is 14 amino acids. The chain's CDR3 is CASSLAGQGGPQHF. CDR3 sequence (DNA): TGCGCCAGCAGCTTGGCGGGCCAGGGCGGGCCCCAGCATTTT.

The V gene is TRBV11-2, the J gene TRBJ1-2; D gene unclear. This CDR3 is built from 16 residues. The V end was cut by 0 bases, the J end by 5 bases, with 16 bases between. Germline V gene sequence: CDR1 SGHAT, CDR2 FQNNGV. The CDR3 protein is CASSLDRLNVGYGYTF. In DNA, the CDR3 is TGTGCCAGCAGCTTAGATCGACTAAACGTGGGGTATGGCTACACCTTC. The full variable domain, with the rest looked up from reference TRBV11-2 and TRBJ1-2, is EAGVAQSPRYKIIEKRQSVAFWCNPISGHATLYWYQQILGQGPKLLIQFQNNGVVDDSQLPKDRFSAERLKGVDSTLKIQPAKLEDSAVYLCASSLDRLNVGYGYTFGSGTRLTVV.

About this clone: Other DNA sequences within the sample encode an identical CDR3. The chain employs TRBV30 and TRBJ1-1; TRBD1 matches 7 bases. In germline, CDR1 is GTSNPN, CDR2 SVGIG (reference sequence). The CDR3 sequence is 13 residues long. With V trimmed by 0 bases and J by 3 bases, 1 base remained unmatched. The CDR3 bases are TGTGCCTGGAGTGTTCAGGGGGACACTGAAGCTTTCTTT. This gives the protein CAWSVQGDTEAFF.

V is TRBV7-9 and J is TRBJ2-2, with TRBD1 identical over 7 bases. The ends lost 11 bases at V and 3 bases at J; junction bases unmatched: 9. Germline CDR1 is SEHNR and CDR2 is FQNEAQ (reference sequence). The CDR3 is made up of 14 amino acids. This CDR3 is CAATYRGDTGELFF. CDR3 DNA sequence: TGTGCCGCCACTTACAGGGGAGACACCGGGGAGCTGTTTTTT.

V gene TRBV5-1 combines with J gene TRBJ2-5, with no clear D. The CDR3 covers 15 residues. V lost 1 base and J lost 4, with 14 bases in between. CDR1 and CDR2 (germline): SGHRS, YFSETQ. The DNA for the CDR3 is TGCGCCAGCAGCTTGTTATCAGGATGGGGAGAGACCCAGTACTTC. This sequence encodes CASSLLSGWGETQYF.